Sequencing of this T cell receptor (beta chain) was carried out in a study of Graves' ophthalmopathy and Graves' hyperthyroidism. At the level of the study: Peripheral blood sampling occurred at initial diagnosis, before any treatment.

General study points: Predictions made by the model for ophthalmopathy progression reached approximately 70% sensitivity and around 72% specificity. Separation of ophthalmopathy from stable hyperthyroidism was achieved by a 13-signature model, at 85% to 90% sensitivity and under 83% specificity.

Amplified TCR beta CDR3 regions were obtained using RNA transcripts as template. HTBI primers were employed in first-round RT-PCR, then a second-round multiplex PCR followed. Using its own MiXCR run on the multiplex PCR reads, TCRdb lists one record per CDR3 protein. The sample carries hundreds of thousands of distinct CDR3 sequences, 20% to 25% recorded once. The hyperthyroidism patients, aged 18 to 65, had been newly diagnosed, with under 2 months' duration. The CDR3 is made up of 13 amino acids. The ends lost 4 bases at V and 5 bases at J; junction bases unmatched: 3. Germline-derived CDR1 and CDR2 are SGHTA and FQGTGA. This clonotype came up many times. What it recognizes is unknown.

The sequence came from a woman aged 18 to 35 with stable Graves' hyperthyroidism. Some clones in this sample may be carry-over from other donors' samples. The rearrangement links TRBV7-3 to TRBJ2-5; TRBD1 matches at 8 bases. The sequenced sample consisted of peripheral blood. The CDR3 loop reads CASSSQGAETQYF. Here the CDR3 DNA reads TGTGCCAGCAGCTCTCAGGGGGCGGAGACCCAGTACTTC.